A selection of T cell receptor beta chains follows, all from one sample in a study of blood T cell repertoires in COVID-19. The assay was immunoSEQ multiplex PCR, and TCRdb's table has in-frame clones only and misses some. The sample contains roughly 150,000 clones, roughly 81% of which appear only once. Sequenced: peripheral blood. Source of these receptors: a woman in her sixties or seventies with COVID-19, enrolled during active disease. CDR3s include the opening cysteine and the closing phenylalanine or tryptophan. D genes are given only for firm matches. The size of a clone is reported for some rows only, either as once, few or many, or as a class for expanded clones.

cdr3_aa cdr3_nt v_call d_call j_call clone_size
CASSLMTGGNTIYF TGTGCCAGCAGCTTGATGACAGGGGGAAACACCATATATTTT TRBV7-2 TRBD1 TRBJ1-3 few
CASSHLRNEQFF TGTGCCAGCAGCCATTTGCGGAATGAGCAGTTCTTC TRBV3-1/TRBV3-2 . TRBJ2-1 .
CASSERRGQRNTEAFF TGTGCCAGCAGTGAACGTAGGGGACAGAGGAACACTGAAGCTTTCTTT TRBV6-1 TRBD1 TRBJ1-1 .
CASSRWTVSGNTIYF TGTGCCAGTAGTAGATGGACAGTCTCTGGAAACACCATATATTTT TRBV19 . TRBJ1-3 .
CASSPQEGAFHNSPLHF TGTGCCAGCAGCCCCCAGGAGGGGGCTTTCCATAATTCACCCCTCCACTTT TRBV7-9 TRBD1 TRBJ1-6 .
CASSYSKRGEGEQFF TGTGCCAGCAGTTACTCTAAGCGGGGGGAGGGTGAGCAGTTCTTC TRBV6-5 TRBD2 TRBJ2-1 .
CASSSSWGVQYF TGTGCCAGCAGCTCGTCGTGGGGGGTTCAGTACTTC TRBV5-5 . TRBJ2-4 .
CASSQRYSYGYTF TGTGCCAGCAGCCAGAGATATAGCTATGGCTACACCTTC TRBV3-1/TRBV3-2 . TRBJ1-2 .
CASSINLSAGELFF TGTGCCAGTAGTATTAATCTTTCGGCCGGGGAGCTGTTTTTT TRBV19 . TRBJ2-2 .
CASSTQGSGEKLFF TGTGCCAGCAGTACTCAGGGTTCGGGTGAAAAACTGTTTTTT TRBV6-5 . TRBJ1-4 .
CASSFDRRLGEKLFF TGTGCCAGCTCATTCGACAGGCGCCTGGGTGAAAAACTGTTTTTT TRBV18 . TRBJ1-4 .
CASSGWRLAGLAKNIQYF TGTGCCAGCAGCGGGTGGCGGCTAGCGGGACTAGCCAAAAACATTCAGTACTTC TRBV7-9 TRBD2 TRBJ2-4 few
CASTRTGLGNTIYF TGTGCCAGCACCCGGACAGGGCTTGGAAACACCATATATTTT TRBV5-6 TRBD1 TRBJ1-3 .
CASSEIRPSHGYTF TGTGCCAGCAGTGAAATCAGGCCCAGCCATGGCTACACCTTC TRBV2 . TRBJ1-2 .
CASKGGSGQPQHF TGTGCCAGCAAGGGAGGGTCGGGGCAGCCCCAGCATTTT TRBV6-6 . TRBJ1-5 .
CASSQGFEQFF TGTGCCAGTAGTCAGGGCTTTGAGCAGTTCTTC TRBV19 . TRBJ2-1 .
CASRHRDSYEQYF TGTGCCAGCAGGCACAGGGACTCCTACGAGCAGTACTTC TRBV6-5 . TRBJ2-7 .
CATKEGTSLTDTQYF TGTGCCACCAAAGAGGGGACTAGCCTCACAGATACGCAGTATTTT TRBV24-1 TRBD2 TRBJ2-3 .